This T cell receptor (beta chain) comes out of a study of response to subunit inactivated influenza vaccine. Study-level results: There was a suggestion from the authors that each seasonal influenza vaccination recruits few new T cells.

TCRdb fed the RT-PCR reads into MiXCR, producing one record per CDR3 protein. The data hold roughly 150,000 distinct CDR3 sequences, with about 11% observed a single time. V dropped 1 base and J dropped 5 bases, with 9 bases sitting between them. The V gene's germline CDR1 is SGDLS and CDR2 YYNGEE. The CDR3 contains 14 residues. Comment on this clonotype: What it binds is not known.

This receptor was obtained from a man aged 45-65 years who received an inactivated influenza vaccine. The sample here was non-naive T cells sorted from PBMCs, taken more than 35 days after vaccination. The rearrangement joins TRBV9 to TRBJ2-2; D call uncertain. The CDR3 spells CASSVFAGTGELFF. The CDR3, as DNA: TGTGCCAGCAGCGTATTCGCCGGAACCGGGGAGCTGTTTTTT.